The sequence of this T cell receptor (beta chain) was determined in a study of cytomegalovirus exposure and HLA in healthy donors. It was with 60 Vbeta and 13 Jbeta primers that the PCR ran. TCRdb's copy holds only in-frame clones and misses some; the assay was immunoSEQ multiplex PCR. This sample yields about 150,000 clones, of which around 86% are seen a single time; less than 10% belongs to the top ten. Study-wide findings and caveats: Researchers reported from a later analysis that most CMV-associated TCR beta chains appeared HLA-restricted.

Trimming pared 5 bases from V and 2 bases from J, leaving 16 bases between. CDR1 is MDHEN, CDR2 SYDVKM, per germline. The CDR3 spans 16 residues. About this clone: The antigen remains undetermined.

The origin of this receptor is a woman in her forties or fifties in good health and CMV-seropositive. V and J are TRBV28 and TRBJ2-1; tentatively, D is TRBD2 (5 bases). Sequencing was carried out using PBMCs. The CDR3 loop is CASSHPPGRAYNEQFF. CDR3 DNA sequence: TGTGCCAGCAGTCACCCTCCTGGGCGGGCCTACAATGAGCAGTTCTTC.